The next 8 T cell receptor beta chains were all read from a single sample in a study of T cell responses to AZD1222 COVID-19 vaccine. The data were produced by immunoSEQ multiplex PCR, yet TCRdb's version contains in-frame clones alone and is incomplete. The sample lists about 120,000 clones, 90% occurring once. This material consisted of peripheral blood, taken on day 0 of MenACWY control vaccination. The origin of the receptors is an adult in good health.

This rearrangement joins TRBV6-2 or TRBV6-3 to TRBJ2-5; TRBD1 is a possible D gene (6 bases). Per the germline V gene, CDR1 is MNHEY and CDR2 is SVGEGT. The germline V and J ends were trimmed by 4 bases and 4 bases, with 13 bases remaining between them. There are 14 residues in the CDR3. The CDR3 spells CASSLVVGGETQYF. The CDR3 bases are TGTGCCAGCAGTTTAGTCGTAGGGGGAGAGACCCAGTACTTC.

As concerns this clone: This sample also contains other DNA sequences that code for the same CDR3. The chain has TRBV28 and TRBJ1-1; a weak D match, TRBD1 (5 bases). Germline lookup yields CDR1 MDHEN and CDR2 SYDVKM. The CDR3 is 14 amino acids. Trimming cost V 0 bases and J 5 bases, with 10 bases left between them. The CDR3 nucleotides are TGTGCCAGCAGTTTATGGGGGGGAAATACTGAAGCTTTCTTT. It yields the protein CASSLWGGNTEAFF.

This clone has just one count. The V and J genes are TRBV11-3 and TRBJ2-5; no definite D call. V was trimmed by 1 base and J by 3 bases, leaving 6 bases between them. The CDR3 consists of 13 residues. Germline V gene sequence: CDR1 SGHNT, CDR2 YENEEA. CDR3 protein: CASSLGSEETQYF. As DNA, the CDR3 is TGTGCCAGCAGCTTAGGGTCCGAAGAGACCCAGTACTTC.

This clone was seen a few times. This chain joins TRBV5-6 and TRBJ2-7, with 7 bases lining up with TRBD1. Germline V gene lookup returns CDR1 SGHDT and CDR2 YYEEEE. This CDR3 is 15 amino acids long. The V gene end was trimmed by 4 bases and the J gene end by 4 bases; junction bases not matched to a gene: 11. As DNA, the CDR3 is TGTGCCAGCAGCCTAGGGACAGCACCATCTTACGAGCAGTACTTC. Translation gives CASSLGTAPSYEQYF.

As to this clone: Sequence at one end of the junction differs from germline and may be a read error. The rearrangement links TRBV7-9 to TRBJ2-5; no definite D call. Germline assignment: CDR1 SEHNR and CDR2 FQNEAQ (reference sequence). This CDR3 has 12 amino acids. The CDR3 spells CASSLALEAQYF. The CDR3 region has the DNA TGTGCCAGCAGCTTAGCGTTAGAGGCCCAGTACTTC.

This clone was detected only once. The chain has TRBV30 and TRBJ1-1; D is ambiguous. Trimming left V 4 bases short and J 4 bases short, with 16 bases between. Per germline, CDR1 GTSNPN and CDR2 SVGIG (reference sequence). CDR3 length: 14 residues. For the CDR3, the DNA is TGTGCCTGGATCACCTTAAGGGTGAGCACTGAAGCTTTCTTT. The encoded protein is CAWITLRVSTEAFF.

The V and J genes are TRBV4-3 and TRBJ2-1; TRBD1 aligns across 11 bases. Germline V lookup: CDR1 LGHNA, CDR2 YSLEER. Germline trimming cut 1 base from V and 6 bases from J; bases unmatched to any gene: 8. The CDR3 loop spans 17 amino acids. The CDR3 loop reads CASSQVSPGQGGNEQFF. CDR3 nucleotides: TGCGCCAGCAGCCAAGTAAGCCCGGGACAGGGGGGCAATGAGCAGTTCTTC.

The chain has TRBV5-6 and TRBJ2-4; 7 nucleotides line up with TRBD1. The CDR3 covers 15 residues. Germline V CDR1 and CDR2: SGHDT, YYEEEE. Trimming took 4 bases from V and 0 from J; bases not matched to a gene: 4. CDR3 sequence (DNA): TGTGCCAGCAGCAGGGGACAGATAGCCAAAAACATTCAGTACTTC. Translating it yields CASSRGQIAKNIQYF.